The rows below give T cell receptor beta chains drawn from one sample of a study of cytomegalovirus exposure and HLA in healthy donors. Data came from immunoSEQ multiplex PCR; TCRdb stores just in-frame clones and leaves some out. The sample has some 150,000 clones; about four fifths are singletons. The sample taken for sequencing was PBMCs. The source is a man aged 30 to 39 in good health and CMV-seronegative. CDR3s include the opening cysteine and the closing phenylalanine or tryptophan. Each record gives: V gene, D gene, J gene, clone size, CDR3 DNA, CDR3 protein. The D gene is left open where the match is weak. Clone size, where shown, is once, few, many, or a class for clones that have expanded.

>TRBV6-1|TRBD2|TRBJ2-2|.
TGTGCCAGCAGTGAAACTGGCGGGGGAGTCGGGGAGCTGTTTTTT
CASSETGGGVGELFF
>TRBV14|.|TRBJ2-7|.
TGTGCCAGCAGCCAAGATAGGATCACGGGTTGGAGGTACTTC
CASSQDRITGWRYF
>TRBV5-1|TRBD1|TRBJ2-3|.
TGCGCCAGCAGCTATCTACAGGGGGCCGCAGATACGCAGTATTTT
CASSYLQGAADTQYF
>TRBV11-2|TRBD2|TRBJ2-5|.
TGTGCCAGCAGCTTAGGAGCCAGCGGGAGAGCTCGAGAGACCCAGTACTTC
CASSLGASGRARETQYF
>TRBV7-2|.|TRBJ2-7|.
TGTGCCAGCAGCACCCGACAGGCCGCCTACGAGCAGTACTTC
CASSTRQAAYEQYF
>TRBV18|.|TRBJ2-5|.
TGTGCCAGCTCACCGACCAGGGCCAAAGAGACCCAGTACTTC
CASSPTRAKETQYF
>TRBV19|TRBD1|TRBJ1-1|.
TGTGCCAGTAGTGTTTCAGGGGGCAGTGACACTGAAGCTTTCTTT
CASSVSGGSDTEAFF
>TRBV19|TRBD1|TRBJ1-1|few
TGTGCCAGTCCCGACAGGGGGCTCACTGAAGCTTTCTTT
CASPDRGLTEAFF
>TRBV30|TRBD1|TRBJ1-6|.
TGTGCCTGGACAGGGGGACTTTCCTATAATTCACCCCTCCACTTT
CAWTGGLSYNSPLHF
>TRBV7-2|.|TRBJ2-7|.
TGTGCCAGCAGCTTAGCCCCCCCCGAGCAGTACTTC
CASSLAPPEQYF
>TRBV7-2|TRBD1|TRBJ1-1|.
TGTGCCAGCAGCCAACTCCTCGCCCGGGACAGTGAAGCTTTCTTT
CASSQLLARDSEAFF
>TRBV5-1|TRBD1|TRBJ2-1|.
TGCGCCAGCAGCTTGACGACAGGGTGGGGGTTCAATGAGCAGTTCTTC
CASSLTTGWGFNEQFF
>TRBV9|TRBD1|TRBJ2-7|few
TGTGCCAGCAGCGTAGGTTGGGACAGCCGATACGAGCAGTACTTC
CASSVGWDSRYEQYF
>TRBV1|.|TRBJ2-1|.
TGCACCAGCAGCCAAGATTTAGTAGCGGGACCACGCTCCTACAATGAGCAGTTCTTC
CTSSQDLVAGPRSYNEQFF
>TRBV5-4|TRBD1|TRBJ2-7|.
TGTGCCAGCAGCTTGGGGACAGGGATCTACGAGCAGTACTTC
CASSLGTGIYEQYF
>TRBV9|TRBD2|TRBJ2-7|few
TGTGCCAGCAGCGTAGCGGCTAGCGGGCTGTACGAGCAGTACTTC
CASSVAASGLYEQYF
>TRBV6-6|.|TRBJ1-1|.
TGTGCCAGCAGTTACTCGGGTGGACAGAGGACTGAAGCTTTCTTT
CASSYSGGQRTEAFF
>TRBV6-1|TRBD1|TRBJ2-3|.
TGTGCCAGCAGTGCCCTCGGGACAGGGGCGATTGATACGCAGTATTTT
CASSALGTGAIDTQYF